Included here is one TCR beta chain sequence, with context. The antigen remains undetermined. TCRdb keeps only in-frame clones here, not all; method: immunoSEQ multiplex PCR. The sample holds some 30,000 clones, 92% seen once. V was trimmed by 2 bases and J by 4 bases, leaving 14 bases between them. This CDR3 has 15 residues. The germline gives CDR1 LGHNA, CDR2 YSLEER. Described time point: before natalizumab initiation. All PML patients were female, and all patients had earlier interferon beta. The sample is drawn from a study of multiple sclerosis patients with progressive multifocal leukoencephalopathy. The study's findings and limits: It is unclear whether the findings reflect JC virus infection or general immunocompromise.

The chain couples TRBV4-3 to TRBJ1-2, with D possibly TRBD1 on 5 matching bases. The source material was PBMCs. The TCR comes from a man aged 30 to 39 with multiple sclerosis. CDR3 loop: CASSQRAEGFYGYTF. In DNA, the CDR3 is TGCGCCAGCAGCCAAAGGGCGGAGGGGTTCTATGGCTACACCTTC.